These 26 T cell receptor beta chains originate from one sample sequenced in a study of blood T cells in healthy people across ages. Sample-barcoded 5' priming and a J-beta primer mix drove a second PCR of about 6 to 12 cycles. TCRdb redid the calling of the 5' RACE reads with MiXCR, one entry per CDR3 protein. The sample shows under 2 million distinct CDR3 sequences, roughly a third of them seen only once. The specimen sequenced was blood. These receptors were obtained from a woman aged 25-40 years in good health.

Points on this clonotype: A junction end diverges from the germline sequence, so it may reflect a read error. This CDR3 is CTISDPSAGGQGEQFF. Written as DNA, the CDR3 is TGTACCATCAGTGACCCCTCAGCGGGAGGACAGGGGGAGCAGTTCTTC. This rearrangement joins TRBV10-3 to TRBJ2-1, with D possibly called TRBD1 or TRBD2 (9 bases each). The CDR3 sequence is 16 residues long. Germline lookup yields CDR1 ENHRY and CDR2 SYGVKD.

This clonotype was found a few times. V gene TRBV5-1 combines with J gene TRBJ2-3; 7 bases align to TRBD1. In germline, CDR1 is SGHRS, CDR2 YFSETQ. The CDR3 length is 16 residues. The J segment lost 1 base and the V segment lost 5 bases, leaving 10 bases of the junction unmatched. CDR3 region: CASSPTGTARTDTQYF. The CDR3 region has the DNA TGCGCCAGCAGTCCGACAGGGACAGCCCGCACAGATACGCAGTATTTT.

The rearrangement links TRBV28 to TRBJ2-3; 11 nucleotides line up with TRBD2. Per germline, CDR1 MDHEN and CDR2 SYDVKM. The CDR3 has 14 amino acids. Trimming cost V 3 bases and J 8 bases; bases outside gene matches: 4. CDR3 nucleotides: TGTGCCAGCAGTTTGACTAGCGGGACGGGTACGCAGTATTTT. Translation gives CASSLTSGTGTQYF.

The chain combines TRBV7-2 with TRBJ2-2; D gene uncertain. The ends were cut back, 3 bases at V and 7 bases at J, with 6 bases in the middle. Germline CDR1 is SGHTA and CDR2 is FQGNSA. This CDR3 contains 12 residues. CDR3 sequence (DNA): TGTGCCAGCAGCTTCCAGGTCGGGGAGCTGTTTTTT. Translating gives CASSFQVGELFF. The full variable domain, with the rest looked up from reference TRBV7-2 and TRBJ2-2, is GAGVSQSPSNKVTEKGKDVELRCDPISGHTALYWYRQSLGQGLEFLIYFQGNSAPDKSGLPSDRFSAERTGGSVSTLTIQRTQQEDSAVYLCASSFQVGELFFGEGSRLTVL.

In this sample, this clonotype turned up a few times. The chain joins TRBV6-6 to TRBJ2-7; D gene uncertain. Deletions cut 3 bases from V and 4 bases from J, with 7 bases between. The germline CDR1 and CDR2 sequences are MNHNY and SVGAGI (reference sequence). The CDR3 length is 12 residues. CDR3 loop: CASSYSQYEQYF. CDR3 coding DNA: TGTGCCAGCAGTTATTCACAATACGAGCAGTACTTC.

The chain uses TRBV6-6 and TRBJ2-3, with TRBD2 as a possible D gene (5 bases). Germline V gives CDR1 MNHNY, CDR2 SVGAGI (reference sequence). V lost 0 bases, J lost 3 bases, and 7 bases lay in between. The CDR3 extends over 14 amino acids. The CDR3 coding sequence is TGTGCCAGCAGTTACTCGACTACGACAGATACGCAGTATTTT. Protein product: CASSYSTTTDTQYF.

This rearrangement joins TRBV4-3 to TRBJ2-7; possible D gene TRBD2, 5 bases. Germline V CDR1 and CDR2: LGHNA, YSLEER. V was clipped by 0 bases and J by 2 bases, with 20 bases between them. CDR3 length equals 18 residues. This CDR3 reads CASSQDGWRSDLTYEQYF. CDR3 DNA: TGCGCCAGCAGCCAAGATGGTTGGAGGAGCGATCTGACCTACGAGCAGTACTTC.

CDR3 residues: CASSSPTGYEQFF. The CDR3 DNA follows: TGTGCCAGCAGCTCCCCAACCGGCTATGAGCAGTTCTTC. V usage is TRBV7-2 and J usage is TRBJ2-1; D is unclear. The CDR3 runs to 13 residues. Trimming stripped 4 bases from V and 8 bases from J, with 12 bases between. CDR1 and CDR2 (germline): SGHTA, FQGNSA.

In the case of this clonotype: Since a much larger clone is just one base distant, this may be a read error. This chain joins TRBV27 and TRBJ2-3, with TRBD1 as a possible D gene (6 bases). V shed 4 bases and J shed 4 bases, with 15 bases lying between them. This CDR3 contains 15 residues. The germline CDR1 and CDR2 sequences are MNHEY and SMNVEV (reference sequence). Here the CDR3 reads CASSSQGWMSDTQYF. The CDR3 region has the DNA TGTGCCAGCAGTTCACAGGGATGGATGTCAGATACGCAGTATTTT.

This clonotype was found a few times. The chain joins TRBV15 to TRBJ2-1; D ambiguous. The CDR3 is made up of 14 amino acids. Between the trimmed V and J ends, which lost 8 bases and 4 bases, there was a span of 15 bases. Germline loops: CDR1 LNHNV, CDR2 YYDKDF (reference sequence). CDR3: CATAAETLYNEQFF. The CDR3 region has the DNA TGTGCCACCGCCGCGGAGACACTGTACAATGAGCAGTTCTTC.

About this clonotype itself: The junction differs from germline at one of its ends, possibly a read error. V gene TRBV12-3 or TRBV12-4 combines with J gene TRBJ2-3; D is perhaps TRBD1 (6 bases). The CDR3 runs 14 residues. Here the CDR3 DNA reads TGTGCCAGCACCCCGGGACATAGCACAGGTACGCAGTATTTT. Amino acids: CASTPGHSTGTQYF.

The chain carries TRBV5-1 and TRBJ2-3, with 7 bases identical to TRBD2. The CDR3 runs 16 residues. V was clipped by 5 bases and J by 5 bases; unmatched bases: 14. CDR1 is SGHRS and CDR2 is YFSETQ in the germline V gene. The CDR3 nucleotides read TGCGCCAGCAGTTCGAGCCACGGGAGGCGAGGAGATACGCAGTATTTT. This codes for CASSSSHGRRGDTQYF.

The genes are TRBV20-1 and TRBJ2-7; 10 bases fit TRBD1. The CDR3 has 14 amino acids. Germline assignment: CDR1 DFQATT and CDR2 SNEGSKA (reference sequence). V shed 5 bases, J shed 2 bases, and the junction held 6 bases outside the gene matches. As DNA, the CDR3 is TGCAGTGCTGGAGGACAGGGGGACCCCTACGAGCAGTACTTC. Translated, it gives CSAGGQGDPYEQYF.

As regards this clonotype: The junction and the germline gene differ at one end; a read error may be behind it. This chain uses TRBV27 with TRBJ2-7; a weak D match, TRBD2 (7 bases). The CDR3 has 15 amino acids. Germline loops: CDR1 MNHEY, CDR2 SMNVEV (reference sequence). The CDR3 reads CASSLLGTGGYERYF. The DNA of the CDR3 is TGTGCCAGCAGTTTATTAGGTACGGGGGGCTACGAGCGGTACTTC.

For this clonotype: A junction end diverges from the germline sequence, so it may reflect a read error. This chain joins TRBV7-9 and TRBJ2-4; D call uncertain. Germline V gene lookup returns CDR1 SEHNR and CDR2 FQNEAQ (reference sequence). The CDR3 is made up of 20 amino acids. CDR3 sequence: CASSWTGPSERPETKNIRYF. In DNA form, the CDR3 reads TGTGCCAGCAGCTGGACCGGGCCTTCAGAGCGACCCGAAACCAAAAACATTCGGTACTTC.

The chain employs TRBV11-1 and TRBJ1-1, with D possibly TRBD1 on 5 matching bases. The CDR3 runs 13 residues. V lost 7 bases, J lost 7 bases, and 16 bases lay in between. Germline V gene sequence: CDR1 SGHAT, CDR2 FQDESV (reference sequence). CDR3: CASTPWSGDEAFF. CDR3 DNA sequence: TGTGCCAGCACCCCCTGGTCGGGGGATGAAGCTTTCTTT.

The V and J genes are TRBV5-1 and TRBJ2-1; D gene uncertain. V was pared by 0 bases and J by 6 bases, with 10 bases between. This CDR3 is 14 amino acids long. CDR1 is SGHRS, CDR2 YFSETQ, per germline. CDR3 protein: CASSLVPDANEQFF. CDR3 DNA sequence: TGCGCCAGCAGCTTGGTTCCGGATGCCAATGAGCAGTTCTTC.

V gene TRBV28 combines with J gene TRBJ2-1; D unresolved. Trimming removed 2 bases from V and 12 bases from J, with 11 bases in between. CDR1 and CDR2 (germline): MDHEN, SYDVKM. CDR3 size: 12 residues. The CDR3 DNA follows: TGTGCCAGCAGTTTAAAGGGTTCGCGGCAGTTCTTC. Translation: CASSLKGSRQFF.

The chain has TRBV11-2 and TRBJ2-1, with TRBD1 as a possible D gene (5 bases). The CDR3 loop spans 15 amino acids. In germline, CDR1 is SGHAT, CDR2 FQNNGV. Trimming removed 6 bases at V and 9 bases at J, with 21 bases between. The CDR3 coding sequence is TGTGCCAGCAGAGCTTCTCAGGGTCTGGGCGGTGAGCAGTTCTTC. This codes for CASRASQGLGGEQFF.

This chain uses TRBV11-2 with TRBJ2-1, with D unclear. Germline V CDR1 and CDR2: SGHAT, FQNNGV. The CDR3 covers 16 residues. V was pared by 5 bases and J by 4 bases, with 18 bases between. The CDR3, as DNA: TGTGCCAGCAGCCCCCCGCCGAGAGTGAGATACAATGAGCAGTTCTTC. Protein sequence: CASSPPPRVRYNEQFF. The full variable domain, its missing parts supplied by reference TRBV11-2 and TRBJ2-1, is EAGVAQSPRYKIIEKRQSVAFWCNPISGHATLYWYQQILGQGPKLLIQFQNNGVVDDSQLPKDRFSAERLKGVDSTLKIQPAKLEDSAVYLCASSPPPRVRYNEQFFGPGTRLTVL.

V gene TRBV2 combines with J gene TRBJ1-2; D perhaps matches TRBD1 (5 bases). The germline V gene encodes CDR1 SNHLY and CDR2 FYNNEI. The CDR3 has 14 residues. The V and J ends lost 4 bases and 0 bases respectively, with 9 bases between them. DNA for the CDR3: TGTGCCAGCAGTGCAGGGTTTTCTAACTATGGCTACACCTTC. Amino acid sequence: CASSAGFSNYGYTF. Looking up the rest from reference TRBV2 and TRBJ1-2 gives the full variable domain: EPEVTQTPSHQVTQMGQEVILRCVPISNHLYFYWYRQILGQKVEFLVSFYNNEISEKSEIFDDQFSVERPDGSNFTLKIRSTKLEDSAMYFCASSAGFSNYGYTFGSGTRLTVV.

This clonotype has just a few counts. The rearrangement uses TRBV20-1 and TRBJ2-5, with a weak D call TRBD2 (5 bases). Trimming took 5 bases from V and 0 from J, leaving 10 bases between them. Germline CDR1 DFQATT, CDR2 SNEGSKA (reference sequence). This CDR3 contains 13 residues. CDR3 loop: CSAPGLYQETQYF. CDR3 in DNA: TGCAGTGCTCCTGGACTTTACCAAGAGACCCAGTACTTC.

This clonotype was recorded at least ten times. The rearrangement links TRBV20-1 to TRBJ2-7, with D perhaps matching TRBD1 (5 bases). The germline gives CDR1 DFQATT, CDR2 SNEGSKA (reference sequence). Trimming took 7 bases from V and 0 from J, leaving 19 bases between them. The CDR3 is 15 amino acids. The CDR3 loop reads CSVQGLMGSSYEQYF. The DNA for the CDR3 is TGCAGTGTTCAGGGTTTAATGGGATCCTCCTACGAGCAGTACTTC.

This clonotype was picked up a small number of times. J is TRBJ2-3 and V is TRBV27; 8 bases fit TRBD1. Germline values: CDR1 MNHEY, CDR2 SMNVEV (reference sequence). The ends lost 5 bases at V and 3 bases at J; junction bases unmatched: 10. The CDR3 covers 16 residues. The CDR3 DNA reads TGTGCCAGCAGTCCCTCGACAGGGGATGTTACAGATACGCAGTATTTT. Its translation is CASSPSTGDVTDTQYF.

This clonotype showed up just a few times. The chain carries TRBV20-1 and TRBJ2-1, with 10 bases that match TRBD2. CDR1 is DFQATT, CDR2 SNEGSKA, per germline (reference sequence). J gave up 2 bases and V 2 bases, and 9 bases lay outside the gene matches. CDR3 size: 17 residues. CDR3 nucleotides: TGCAGTGCTAGAAGAATACTCAGCGGGAGGGCCTACAATGAGCAGTTCTTC. This translates into CSARRILSGRAYNEQFF.

The rearrangement joins TRBV4-1 to TRBJ1-2, with D uncertain. The CDR3 is made up of 14 amino acids. In germline, CDR1 is MGHRA, CDR2 YSYEKL. The V gene lost 2 bases and the J gene lost 5 bases, with 12 bases spanning the gap. The CDR3 sequence is CASSQYEQMYGYTF. CDR3 coding DNA: TGCGCCAGCAGCCAATACGAACAGATGTATGGCTACACCTTC.